These 7 T cell receptor beta chains share one sample of origin, sequenced in a study of shared clonotypes between healthy human individuals. The protocol was immunoSEQ multiplex PCR, while the TCRdb copy is restricted to in-frame clones and leaves out a portion. This sample has hundreds of thousands of clones; less than 98% occur once, and the top ten carry approximately 0.057%. Specimen: naive CD4+ T cells sorted from blood. Stated subset: CD45RA+ positively selected. The receptor set was obtained from a woman between 25 and 40 years old in good health.

The rearrangement uses TRBV18 and TRBJ1-4; 10 bases line up with TRBD1. Germline V gives CDR1 KGHSH, CDR2 LQKENI. The CDR3 has 14 residues. V trimming: 3 bases; J trimming: 10 bases; junction bases outside the gene matches: 5. CDR3 in DNA: TGTGCCAGCTCACCCCCGGGACAGGGGTTAAAACTGTTTTTT. Amino acid sequence: CASSPPGQGLKLFF.

The genes are TRBV6-1 and TRBJ2-6; D call uncertain. The CDR3 totals 16 residues. CDR1 MNHNS and CDR2 SASEGT come from the germline V gene. The V and J ends lost 1 base and 0 bases respectively, with 7 bases between them. CDR3 in DNA: TGTGCCAGCAGTGAAGATTGGAGCTCTGGGGCCAACGTCCTGACTTTC. It codes for CASSEDWSSGANVLTF.

Worth noting for this clone: Other DNA sequences in the same sample also yield this CDR3. This chain connects TRBV5-1 to TRBJ2-1; 10 nucleotides line up with TRBD1. The CDR3 consists of 15 residues. Unmatched junction bases numbered 4, after V lost 3 bases and J lost 4 bases. Germline CDR1 is SGHRS and CDR2 is YFSETQ. The CDR3 bases are TGCGCCAGCAGCTCGGGACAGGGGACTTACAATGAGCAGTTCTTC. Translated: CASSSGQGTYNEQFF. Using reference TRBV5-1 and TRBJ2-1 for the parts outside the CDR3, the full variable domain is KAGVTQTPRYLIKTRGQQVTLSCSPISGHRSVSWYQQTPGQGLQFLFEYFSETQRNKGNFPGRFSGRQFSNSRSEMNVSTLELGDSALYLCASSSGQGTYNEQFFGPGTRLTVL.

V and J are TRBV2 and TRBJ2-2, with D perhaps TRBD2 (5 bases). Germline CDR1 reads SNHLY; CDR2 reads FYNNEI. The ends were cut back, 5 bases at V and 2 bases at J, with 12 bases in the middle. The CDR3 length is 15 residues. The DNA for the CDR3 is TGTGCCAGCAGTCGCGGGCCCTACAACACCGGGGAGCTGTTTTTT. Translating gives CASSRGPYNTGELFF.

J is TRBJ2-1 and V is TRBV14; D uncertain. The CDR3 runs 14 residues. The germline V gene has CDR1 SGHDN and CDR2 FVKESK. Trimming took 1 base from V and 9 from J, leaving 13 bases between them. The CDR3 loop is CASSQVRSSTEQFF. The CDR3 DNA sequence: TGTGCCAGCAGCCAAGTCCGTAGCTCCACTGAGCAGTTCTTC.

The rearrangement uses TRBV6-1 and TRBJ1-6; D unresolved. The CDR3 sequence is 15 residues long. Per the germline V gene, CDR1 is MNHNS and CDR2 is SASEGT. The V end was cut by 2 bases, the J end by 3 bases, with 8 bases between. CDR3 sequence (DNA): TGTGCCAGCAGTGAAAAACAATTCTATAATTCACCCCTCCACTTT. Its translation is CASSEKQFYNSPLHF.

The rearrangement joins TRBV6-6 to TRBJ2-7, with D possibly matching TRBD2 (6 bases). The CDR3 runs to 14 residues. The V gene's germline CDR1 is MNHNY and CDR2 SVGAGI (reference sequence). V was clipped by 5 bases and J by 0 bases, with 11 bases between them. The CDR3 sequence: CASSTGTHSYEQYF. CDR3 sequence (DNA): TGTGCCAGCAGTACCGGGACTCACTCCTACGAGCAGTACTTC.